This T cell receptor beta chain was captured in a study of blood T cell repertoires in COVID-19. Across the whole study: The origin of the acute and convalescent COVID-19 samples was the United States, Italy and Spain. The analysed material was cDNA or gDNA that came from T cells, B-cell-depleted T cells, or PBMCs.

In the original processing: Counts of nucleated cells, estimated from reference gene primer amplification, were obtained. Here immunoSEQ multiplex PCR was the method, and the copy in TCRdb shows in-frame clones only, minus some. V and J calls and clone size are given by that table; D and trimming were obtained from the DNA. The data show 85,000 or so clones, around 86% seen once. The germline CDR1 and CDR2 sequences are SEHNR and FQNEAQ (reference sequence). Trimming at V came to 5 bases and at J to 4 bases, leaving 0 bases not matched to a gene. The CDR3 is 13 residues long. V usage is TRBV7-9 and J usage is TRBJ1-5, with TRBD1 identical over 9 bases. Sequenced input: peripheral blood. The sequence derives from a man older than 75 with acute or convalescent COVID-19. This CDR3 is CASSGQGNQPQHF. The CDR3 nucleotides are TGTGCCAGCAGCGGACAGGGGAATCAGCCCCAGCATTTT.